This TCR beta chain emerged from a study of cytomegalovirus exposure and HLA in healthy donors. Findings and caveats of the study: Likely technical artifact: a cluster of highly shared sequence variants. Further analysis was carried out later, and it showed several of the most significant clusters appearing linked to common viral pathogens. Across donors, most TCRs were seen rarely, yet some public ones were widespread. In vitro checks showed that a few CMV-associated chains really do target CMV antigens.

Note on this clone: Its antigen is not identified.

CDR1 is SGHRS and CDR2 is YFSETQ in the germline V gene. With V trimmed by 4 bases and J by 0 bases, 6 bases remained unmatched. The CDR3 sequence is 17 residues long. Researchers ran the PCR with 60 Vbeta and 13 Jbeta primers. Only in-frame clones appear in the TCRdb table, and some are missing; sequencing was by immunoSEQ multiplex PCR. In the table there are 150,000 to 200,000 clones, 70% to 80% of which are singletons. This sequence originates from a young man in good health and CMV-seronegative. The rearrangement joins TRBV5-1 to TRBJ1-6; 8 nucleotides match TRBD1. The sample was PBMCs. CDR3 bases: TGCGCCAGCAGCATGGGACAGGAGAGCTCCTATAATTCACCCCTCCACTTT. Translation: CASSMGQESSYNSPLHF.